The TCR beta chain described here comes from a study of T cell responses to AZD1222 COVID-19 vaccine. General study results and limits: Donors were chiefly white British, with a greater number of females, and clonal diversity was perhaps underestimated. Two AZD1222 administrations were followed by greater Spike-specific TCR breadth and depth.

About this clone: Its matching antigen is unknown.

The CDR3 has 14 residues. Trimming took 0 bases from V and 5 from J, leaving 9 bases between them. Germline V gene sequence: CDR1 SGHRS, CDR2 YFSETQ. Repertoires were generated with immunoSEQ multiplex PCR, while TCRdb's copy carries only in-frame clones and drops some. The sample carries 110,000 to 150,000 clones, about nine tenths recorded once. The starting material was peripheral blood, obtained on day 0 of AZD1222 vaccination. The origin of this receptor is an adult in good health. This rearrangement joins TRBV5-1 to TRBJ1-3, with D unresolved. The CDR3 nucleotides read TGCGCCAGCAGCTTGGAGGTAGCGCGAAACACCATATATTTT. This codes for CASSLEVARNTIYF.